The T cell receptor (beta chain) described here comes from a study of PD-1 and CTLA-4 blockade in melanoma. V was clipped by 6 bases and J by 1 base, with 12 bases between them. This CDR3 region has 15 residues. CDR1 is MNHEY, CDR2 SMNVEV, per germline (reference sequence). Assay used: immunoSEQ multiplex PCR; TCRdb lists only in-frame clones, some missing. The sample lists 20,000 to 25,000 clones, about 91% occurring once. This chain uses TRBV27 with TRBJ1-4; tentatively, D is TRBD1 (5 bases). Sequencing was performed on CD8+ T cells from peripheral blood, taken before anti-PD-1 treatment. This TCR came from a human donor with melanoma. The CDR3 here is CASSLLRGTNEKLFF. The CDR3 DNA reads as TGTGCCAGCAGCCTACTGAGGGGAACTAATGAAAAACTGTTTTTT.